The text below deals with one T cell receptor beta chain. Antigen: not known. One end of the junction is discordant with germline, which a read error may explain. The data are from a study of blood T cells in healthy people across ages. Study-level background: T cells yielded about one barcoded beta molecule per two cells through template switching. Study-wide results and caveats: When set beside aged donors, long-lived donors presented more naive CD4+ cells and higher diversity.

CDR1 is SEHNR, CDR2 FQNEAQ, per germline (reference sequence). This CDR3 region has 16 residues. PCR was performed a second time for roughly 7 to 12 cycles using a sample-barcoded 5' primer and a J-beta primer mix. Each cDNA molecule was tagged by a template-switch adaptor that had 12 random nucleotides. TCRdb analysed the 5' RACE reads with MiXCR anew, one entry per CDR3 protein. The repertoire holds some 320,000 distinct CDR3 sequences, 27% seen once, with 29% in the top ten. All donors came from Russia, were Caucasian and healthy, and spanned ages about 6 to 100. Sequencing was carried out using blood. The source of this sequence is a woman between 65 and 79 years old in good health. This sequence joins TRBV7-9 and TRBJ2-1; TRBD1 agrees at 11 bases. As DNA, the CDR3 is TGTGCCGGCAGCACCCAGGACAGGGGGCCCTACAATGAGCAGTTCTTC. Encoded protein: CAGSTQDRGPYNEQFF.